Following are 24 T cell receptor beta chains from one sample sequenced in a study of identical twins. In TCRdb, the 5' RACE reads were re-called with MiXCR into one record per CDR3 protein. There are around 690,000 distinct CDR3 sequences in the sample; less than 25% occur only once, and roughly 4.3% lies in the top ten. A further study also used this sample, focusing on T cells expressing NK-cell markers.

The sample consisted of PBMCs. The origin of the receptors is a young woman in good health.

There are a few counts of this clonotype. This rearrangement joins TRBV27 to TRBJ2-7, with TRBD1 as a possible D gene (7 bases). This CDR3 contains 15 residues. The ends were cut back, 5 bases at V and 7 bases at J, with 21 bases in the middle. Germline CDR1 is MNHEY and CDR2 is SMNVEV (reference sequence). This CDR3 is CASSLAGTDFGEQYF. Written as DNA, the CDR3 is TGTGCCAGCAGTCTGGCGGGGACAGACTTTGGTGAGCAGTACTTC.

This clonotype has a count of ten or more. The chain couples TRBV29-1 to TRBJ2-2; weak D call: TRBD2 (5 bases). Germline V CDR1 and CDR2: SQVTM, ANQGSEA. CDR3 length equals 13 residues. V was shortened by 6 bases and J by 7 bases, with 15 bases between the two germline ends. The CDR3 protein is CSVLRTGNGELFF. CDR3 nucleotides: TGCAGCGTCCTTAGGACGGGGAACGGGGAGCTGTTTTTT.

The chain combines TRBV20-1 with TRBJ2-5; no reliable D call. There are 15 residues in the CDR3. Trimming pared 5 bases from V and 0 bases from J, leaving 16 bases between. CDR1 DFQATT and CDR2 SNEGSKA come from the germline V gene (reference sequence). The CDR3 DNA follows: TGCAGTGCTTCCCATCCGCGGATTTACCAAGAGACCCAGTACTTC. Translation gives CSASHPRIYQETQYF.

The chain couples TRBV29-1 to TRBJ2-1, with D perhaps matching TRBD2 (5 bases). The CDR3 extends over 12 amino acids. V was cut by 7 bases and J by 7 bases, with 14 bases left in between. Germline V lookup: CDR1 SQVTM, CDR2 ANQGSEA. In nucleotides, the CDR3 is TGCAGCGCTCCACTAGGTACGAATGAGCAGTTCTTC. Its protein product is CSAPLGTNEQFF.

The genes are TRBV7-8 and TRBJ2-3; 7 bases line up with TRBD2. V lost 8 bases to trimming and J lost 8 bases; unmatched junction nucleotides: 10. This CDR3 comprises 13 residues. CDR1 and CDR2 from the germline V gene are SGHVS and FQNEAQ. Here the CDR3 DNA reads TGTGCCAGCCACTGGCCCGGCGGGGGTACGCAGTATTTT. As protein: CASHWPGGGTQYF.

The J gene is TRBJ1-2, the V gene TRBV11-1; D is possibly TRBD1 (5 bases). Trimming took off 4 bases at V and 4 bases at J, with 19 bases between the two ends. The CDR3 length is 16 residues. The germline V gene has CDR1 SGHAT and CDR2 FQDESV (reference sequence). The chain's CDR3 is CASSSPADSIGYGYTF. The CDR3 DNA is TGTGCCAGCAGCTCCCCCGCCGACAGCATTGGCTATGGCTACACCTTC.

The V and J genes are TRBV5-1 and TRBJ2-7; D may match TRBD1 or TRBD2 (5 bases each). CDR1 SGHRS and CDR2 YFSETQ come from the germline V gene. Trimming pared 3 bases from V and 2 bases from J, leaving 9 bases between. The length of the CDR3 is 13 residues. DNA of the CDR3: TGCGCCAGCAGCTCGGGGCCCACCTACGAGCAGTACTTC. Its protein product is CASSSGPTYEQYF.

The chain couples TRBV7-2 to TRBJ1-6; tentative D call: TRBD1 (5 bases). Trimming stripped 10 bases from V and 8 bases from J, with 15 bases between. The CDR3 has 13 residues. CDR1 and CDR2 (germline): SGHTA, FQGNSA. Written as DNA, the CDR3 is TGTGCCACCTCAAGCCAGGGAGATTCACCCCTCCACTTT. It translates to CATSSQGDSPLHF.

The CDR3 loop is CASSYFEDTQYF. DNA for the CDR3: TGTGCCAGCAGTTATTTTGAAGATACGCAGTATTTT. This chain connects TRBV12-3 or TRBV12-4 to TRBJ2-3; unclear D gene. The CDR3 contains 12 residues. V was trimmed by 4 bases and J by 5 bases, leaving 7 bases between them.

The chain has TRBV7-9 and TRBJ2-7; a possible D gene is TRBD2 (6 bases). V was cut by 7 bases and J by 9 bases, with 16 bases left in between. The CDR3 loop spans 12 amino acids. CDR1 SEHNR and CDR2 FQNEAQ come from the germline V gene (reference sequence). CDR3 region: CASKGIGLWQYF. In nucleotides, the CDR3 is TGTGCCAGCAAAGGGATAGGACTATGGCAGTACTTC.

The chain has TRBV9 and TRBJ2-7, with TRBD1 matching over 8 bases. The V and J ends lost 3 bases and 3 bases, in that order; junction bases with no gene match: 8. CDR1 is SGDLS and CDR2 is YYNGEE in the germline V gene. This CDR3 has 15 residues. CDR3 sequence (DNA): TGTGCCAGCAGCGCCCAAGGGACAGGCCGCTACGAGCAGTACTTC. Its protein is CASSAQGTGRYEQYF. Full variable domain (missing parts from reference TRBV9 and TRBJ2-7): DSGVTQTPKHLITATGQRVTLRCSPRSGDLSVYWYQQSLDQGLQFLIQYYNGEERAKGNILERFSAQQFPDLHSELNLSSLELGDSALYFCASSAQGTGRYEQYFGPGTRLTVT.

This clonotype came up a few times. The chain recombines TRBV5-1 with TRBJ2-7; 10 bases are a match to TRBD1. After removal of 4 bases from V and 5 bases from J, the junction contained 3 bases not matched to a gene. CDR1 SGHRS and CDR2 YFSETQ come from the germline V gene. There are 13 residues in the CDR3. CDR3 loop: CASSMTGGHEQYF. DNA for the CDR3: TGCGCCAGCAGCATGACAGGGGGCCACGAGCAGTACTTC. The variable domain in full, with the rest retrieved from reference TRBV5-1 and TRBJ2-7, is KAGVTQTPRYLIKTRGQQVTLSCSPISGHRSVSWYQQTPGQGLQFLFEYFSETQRNKGNFPGRFSGRQFSNSRSEMNVSTLELGDSALYLCASSMTGGHEQYFGPGTRLTVT.

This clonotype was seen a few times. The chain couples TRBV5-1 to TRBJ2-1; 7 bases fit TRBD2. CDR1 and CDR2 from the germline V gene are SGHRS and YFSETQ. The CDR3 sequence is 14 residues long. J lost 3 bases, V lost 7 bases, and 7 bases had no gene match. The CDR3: CASRGTTGYNEQFF. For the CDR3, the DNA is TGCGCCAGCCGAGGGACTACGGGCTACAATGAGCAGTTCTTC.

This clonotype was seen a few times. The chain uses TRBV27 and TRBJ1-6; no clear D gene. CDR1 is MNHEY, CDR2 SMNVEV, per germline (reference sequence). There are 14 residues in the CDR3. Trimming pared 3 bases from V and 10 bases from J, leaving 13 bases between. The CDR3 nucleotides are TGTGCCAGCAGTTTTGGTAGGATTGGCTCACCCCTCCACTTT. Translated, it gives CASSFGRIGSPLHF.

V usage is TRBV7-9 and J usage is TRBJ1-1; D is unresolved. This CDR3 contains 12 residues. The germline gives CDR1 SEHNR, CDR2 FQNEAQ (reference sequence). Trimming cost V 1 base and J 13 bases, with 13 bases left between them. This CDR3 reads CASSLGGSSVFF. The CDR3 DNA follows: TGTGCCAGCAGCTTAGGTGGCTCGTCGGTTTTCTTT.

CDR3 residues: CSAISEYTDTQYF. In DNA form, the CDR3 reads TGCAGTGCTATTAGCGAGTACACAGATACGCAGTATTTT. The chain combines TRBV20-1 with TRBJ2-3, with D possibly matching TRBD2 (5 bases). There are 13 residues in the CDR3. Germline V gives CDR1 DFQATT, CDR2 SNEGSKA (reference sequence). Deletions cut 4 bases from V and 2 bases from J, with 10 bases between.

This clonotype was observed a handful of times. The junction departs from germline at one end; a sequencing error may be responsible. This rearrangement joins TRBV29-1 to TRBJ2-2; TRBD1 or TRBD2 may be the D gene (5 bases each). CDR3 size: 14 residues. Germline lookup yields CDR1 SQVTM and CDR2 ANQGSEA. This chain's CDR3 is CGMTAKLNTGELFF. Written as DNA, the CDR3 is TGCGGCATGACAGCGAAGTTAAACACCGGGGAGCTCTTTTTT.

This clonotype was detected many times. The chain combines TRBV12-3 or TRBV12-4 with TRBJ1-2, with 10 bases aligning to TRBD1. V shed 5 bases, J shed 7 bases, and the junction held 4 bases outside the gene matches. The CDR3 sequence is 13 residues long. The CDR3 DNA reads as TGTGCCAGCAGTACCCGGGACAGGGGTGGCTACACCTTC. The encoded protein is CASSTRDRGGYTF.

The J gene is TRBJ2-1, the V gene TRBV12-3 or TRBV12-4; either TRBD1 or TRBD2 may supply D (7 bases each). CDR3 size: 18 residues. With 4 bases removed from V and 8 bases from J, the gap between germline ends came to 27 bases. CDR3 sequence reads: CASSSAWWAGETGDEQFF. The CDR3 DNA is TGTGCCAGCAGTTCCGCTTGGTGGGCGGGGGAAACAGGGGATGAGCAGTTCTTC.

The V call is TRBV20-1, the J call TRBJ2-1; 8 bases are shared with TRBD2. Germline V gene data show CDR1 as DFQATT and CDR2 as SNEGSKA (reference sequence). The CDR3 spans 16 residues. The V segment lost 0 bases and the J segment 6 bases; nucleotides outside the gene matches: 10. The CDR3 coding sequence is TGCAGTGCTAGAGATGGCAAACTAGCGGAGCTCAATGAGCAGTTCTTC. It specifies CSARDGKLAELNEQFF.

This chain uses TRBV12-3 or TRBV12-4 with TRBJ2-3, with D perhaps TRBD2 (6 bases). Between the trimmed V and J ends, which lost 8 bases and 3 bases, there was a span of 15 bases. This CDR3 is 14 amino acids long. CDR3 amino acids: CASGRSTTTDTQYF. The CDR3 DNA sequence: TGTGCCAGCGGGAGGTCGACCACTACAGATACGCAGTATTTT.

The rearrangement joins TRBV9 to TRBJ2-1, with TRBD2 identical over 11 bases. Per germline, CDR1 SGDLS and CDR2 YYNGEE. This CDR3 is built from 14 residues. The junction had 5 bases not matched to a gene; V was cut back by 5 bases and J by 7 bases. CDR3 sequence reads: CASSRLAGTNEQFF. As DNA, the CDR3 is TGTGCCAGCAGTCGACTAGCGGGGACAAATGAGCAGTTCTTC.

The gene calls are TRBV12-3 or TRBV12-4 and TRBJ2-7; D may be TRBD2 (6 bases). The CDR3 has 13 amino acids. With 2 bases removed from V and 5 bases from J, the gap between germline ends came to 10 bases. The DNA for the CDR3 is TGTGCCAGCAGTTTAACGGGGGTGGACGAGCAGTACTTC. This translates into CASSLTGVDEQYF.

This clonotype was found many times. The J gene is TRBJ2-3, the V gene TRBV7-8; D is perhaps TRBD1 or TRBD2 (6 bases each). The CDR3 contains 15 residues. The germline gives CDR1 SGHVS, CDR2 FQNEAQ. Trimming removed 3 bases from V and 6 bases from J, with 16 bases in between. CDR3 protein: CASSFIGGRRDTQYF. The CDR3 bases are TGTGCCAGCAGCTTCATTGGGGGGCGAAGGGATACGCAGTATTTT.